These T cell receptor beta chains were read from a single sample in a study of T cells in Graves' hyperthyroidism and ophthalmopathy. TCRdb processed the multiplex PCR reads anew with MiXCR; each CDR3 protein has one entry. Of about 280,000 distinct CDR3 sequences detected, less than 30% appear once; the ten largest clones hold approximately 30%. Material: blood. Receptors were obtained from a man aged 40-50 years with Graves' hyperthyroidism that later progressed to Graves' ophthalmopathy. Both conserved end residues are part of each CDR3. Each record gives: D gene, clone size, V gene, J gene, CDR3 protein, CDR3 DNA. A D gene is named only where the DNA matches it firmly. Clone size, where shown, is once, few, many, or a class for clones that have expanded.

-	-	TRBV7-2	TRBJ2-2	CASSLAPNWGGLNTGELFF	TGTGCCAGCAGCTTAGCGCCTAACTGGGGAGGTTTGAACACCGGGGAGCTGTTTTTT
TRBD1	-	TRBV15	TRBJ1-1	CATSRGSGTGRSEAFF	TGTGCCACCAGCAGAGGCTCCGGGACAGGAAGGTCTGAAGCTTTCTTT
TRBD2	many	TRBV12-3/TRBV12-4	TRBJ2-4	CASSHGLAGGPWAKNIQYF	TGTGCCAGCAGCCATGGACTAGCGGGAGGGCCCTGGGCCAAAAACATTCAGTACTTC
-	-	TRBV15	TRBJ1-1	CATSRDVIGTTEAFF	TGTGCTACCAGCAGAGATGTGATAGGGACCACTGAAGCTTTCTTT
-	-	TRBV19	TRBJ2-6	CASRRSRANVLTF	TGTGCCAGTAGGCGCTCCCGGGCCAACGTCCTGACTTTC
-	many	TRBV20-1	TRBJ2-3	CSAKGLDTDTQYF	TGCAGTGCTAAAGGCCTCGACACAGATACGCAGTATTTT
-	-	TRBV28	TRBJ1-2	CASTAGEYGYTF	TGTGCCAGCACGGCAGGGGAATATGGCTACACCTTC
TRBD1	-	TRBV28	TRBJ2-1	CASETGGSYNEQFF	TGTGCCAGCGAAACAGGGGGCTCCTACAATGAGCAGTTCTTC
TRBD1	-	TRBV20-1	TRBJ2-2	CSAWTGLRTGELFF	TGCAGTGCTTGGACAGGGTTACGGACCGGGGAGCTGTTTTTT
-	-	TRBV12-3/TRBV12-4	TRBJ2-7	CASSLSFYEQYF	TGTGCCAGCTCTCTCAGTTTCTACGAGCAGTACTTC
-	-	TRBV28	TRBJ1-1	CASSVLGRTEAFF	TGTGCCAGCAGTGTTCTGGGGAGGACTGAAGCTTTCTTT
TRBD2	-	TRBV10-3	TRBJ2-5	CAIRGTSGIIFQETQYF	TGTGCCATCAGAGGGACTAGCGGGATAATCTTCCAAGAGACCCAGTACTTC
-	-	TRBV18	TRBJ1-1	CASSPSPRQGTEAFF	TGTGCCAGCTCACCTTCGCCTAGGCAGGGCACTGAAGCTTTCTTT
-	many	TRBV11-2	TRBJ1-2	CASRERGTNYGYTF	TGTGCCAGCAGAGAGAGAGGGACGAACTATGGCTACACCTTC
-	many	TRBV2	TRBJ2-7	CASSEVQVRTYEQYF	TGTGCCAGCAGTGAGGTACAGGTAAGGACCTACGAGCAGTACTTC
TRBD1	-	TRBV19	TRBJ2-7	CASSKMDRNYEQYF	TGTGCCAGTAGTAAAATGGACAGGAACTACGAGCAGTACTTC
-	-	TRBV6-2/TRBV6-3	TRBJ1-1	CASHGLMNTEAFF	TGTGCCAGCCATGGACTAATGAACACTGAAGCTTTCTTT
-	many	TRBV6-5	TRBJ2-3	CASSFQGPDTQYF	TGTGCCAGCAGTTTTCAGGGGCCAGATACGCAGTATTTT
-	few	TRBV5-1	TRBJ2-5	CASSLETGQIDQETQYF	TGCGCCAGCAGCTTGGAGACCGGACAGATCGACCAAGAGACCCAGTACTTC
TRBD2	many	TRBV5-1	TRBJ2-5	CASSLGTSVRKETQYF	TGCGCCAGCAGCTTGGGTACTAGCGTACGAAAAGAGACCCAGTACTTC
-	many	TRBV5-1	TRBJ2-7	CASSPGTPPYEQYF	TGCGCCAGCAGCCCGGGGACGCCACCCTACGAGCAGTACTTC
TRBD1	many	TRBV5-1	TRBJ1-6	CASSLADRGNSPLHF	TGCGCCAGCAGCTTGGCCGACAGGGGTAATTCACCCCTCCACTTT
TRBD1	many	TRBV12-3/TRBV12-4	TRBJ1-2	CASRSGQNYGYTF	TGTGCCAGCAGGTCGGGACAGAACTATGGCTACACCTTC
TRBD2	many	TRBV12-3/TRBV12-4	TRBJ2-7	CASSLSGIISYEQYF	TGTGCCAGCAGTTTAAGCGGGATCATCTCCTACGAGCAGTACTTC
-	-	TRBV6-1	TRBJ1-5	CASRTTGYNQPQHF	TGTGCCAGCAGAACAACAGGGTACAATCAGCCCCAGCATTTT
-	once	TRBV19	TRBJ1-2	CASSIDFRGSYGYTF	TGTGCCAGTAGTATAGATTTCAGGGGAAGCTATGGCTACACCTTC
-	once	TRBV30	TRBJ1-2	CAWRKQAPTNYGYTF	TGTGCCTGGAGGAAACAGGCCCCTACTAACTATGGCTACACCTTC
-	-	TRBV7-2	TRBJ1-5	CASSLSRETSQPQHF	TGTGCCAGCAGCTTATCCAGGGAGACGAGTCAGCCCCAGCATTTT
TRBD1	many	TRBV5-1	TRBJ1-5	CASSPGQGFSQPQHF	TGCGCCAGCAGCCCCGGACAGGGTTTCAGTCAGCCCCAGCATTTT
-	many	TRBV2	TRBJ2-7	CADSLAAHGGQYF	TGTGCCGACTCTTTAGCGGCCCACGGGGGGCAGTACTTC
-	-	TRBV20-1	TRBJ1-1	CSARDHPGNTEAFF	TGCAGTGCTAGAGATCATCCAGGGAACACTGAAGCTTTCTTT
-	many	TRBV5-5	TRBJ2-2	CASRPPGPNTGELFF	TGTGCCAGCAGGCCTCCAGGCCCTAACACCGGGGAGCTGTTTTTT
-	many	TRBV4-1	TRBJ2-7	CASSQERALSYEQYF	TGCGCCAGCAGCCAAGAGAGGGCTTTATCCTACGAGCAGTACTTC
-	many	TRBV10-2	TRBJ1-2	CASSDKVNYGYTF	TGCGCCAGCAGTGACAAGGTTAACTATGGCTACACCTTC
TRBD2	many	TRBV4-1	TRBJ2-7	CASSQVERELYEQYF	TGCGCCAGCAGCCAAGTTGAGCGGGAGTTGTACGAGCAGTACTTC
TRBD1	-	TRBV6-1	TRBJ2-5	CASSTAAGDRGLLETQYF	TGTGCCAGCAGTACCGCGGCGGGGGACAGGGGTTTGTTGGAGACCCAGTACTTC
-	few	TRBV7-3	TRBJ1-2	CASSSNMGDGYTF	TGTGCCAGCAGCTCTAACATGGGAGATGGCTACACCTTC
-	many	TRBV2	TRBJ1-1	CASSYRENTEAFF	TGTGCCAGCAGCTACAGGGAAAACACTGAAGCTTTCTTT
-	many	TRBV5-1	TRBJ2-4	CASSIQGWMDIQYF	TGCGCCAGCAGCATCCAGGGGTGGATGGACATTCAGTACTTC
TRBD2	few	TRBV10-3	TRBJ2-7	CATRTSGPYEQYF	TGTGCCACCCGGACTAGCGGCCCCTACGAGCAGTACTTC
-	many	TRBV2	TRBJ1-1	CASSDGLHRINTEAFF	TGTGCCAGCAGCGATGGGTTACACAGAATTAACACTGAAGCTTTCTTT
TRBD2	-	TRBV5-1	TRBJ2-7	CASSPGGGHYEQYF	TGCGCCAGCAGCCCGGGGGGTGGGCACTACGAGCAGTACTTC
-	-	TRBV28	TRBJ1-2	CASSLPVGGGKGYTF	TGTGCCAGCAGTCTCCCTGTCGGGGGGGGTAAAGGCTACACCTTC
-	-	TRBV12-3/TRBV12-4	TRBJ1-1	CASSTSTVGAFF	TGTGCCAGCAGCACCTCGACGGTTGGAGCTTTCTTT
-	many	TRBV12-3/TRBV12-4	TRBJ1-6	CASSLSESPLHF	TGTGCCAGCAGTTTGTCAGAATCACCCCTCCACTTT
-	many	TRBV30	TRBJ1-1	CAWSVLGDTEAFF	TGTGCCTGGAGTGTACTAGGAGACACTGAAGCTTTCTTT